This T cell receptor (beta chain) was observed in a study of PD-L1 blockade in urothelial cancer. The germline V gene has CDR1 MNHEY and CDR2 SVGAGI. With 5 bases removed from V and 4 bases from J, the gap between germline ends came to 12 bases. The CDR3 sequence is 15 residues long. Profiling relied on immunoSEQ multiplex PCR, and the TCRdb table lists in-frame clones only, not all of them. The sample comprises tens of thousands of clones, more than 80% of which are singletons, and under 7.5% rests with the top ten. In regard to this clone: The antigen is not known.

General study findings and limits: Patients with durable benefit had greater blood expansion of tumor-associated TCR clones 3 weeks into treatment.

This sample's time point: pretreatment peripheral blood. This TCR was recovered from a man aged 65 to 85 with urothelial cancer. This rearrangement joins TRBV6-5 to TRBJ1-6; perhaps TRBD1 as D (5 bases). This specimen consisted of PBMCs, obtained around atezolizumab (anti-PD-L1) treatment. Here the CDR3 DNA reads TGTGCCAGCAGTCCCGTGACAGTGTATAATTCACCCCTCCACTTT. This sequence encodes CASSPVTVYNSPLHF.